This T cell receptor (beta chain) was identified in a study of blood T cell repertoires in COVID-19. Study at large: Some COVID-19 samples were acute and others convalescent; all came from the United States, Italy and Spain. In each case, the material was cDNA or gDNA derived from T cells, B-cell-depleted T cells, or PBMCs.

Under the authors' procedure: Cell counts per sample came from amplifying reference gene primers. Here immunoSEQ multiplex PCR was the method, and the copy in TCRdb shows in-frame clones only, minus some. V and J calls and clone size are those listed in that table; D and trimming were worked out from the DNA. The sample contains approximately 160,000 clones, almost 85% of which appear only once. This CDR3 is built from 14 residues. Germline V gives CDR1 LNHDA, CDR2 SQIVND (reference sequence). Trimming left V 11 bases short and J 2 bases short, with 16 bases between. Sequenced input: peripheral blood. The chain recombines TRBV19 with TRBJ1-3; no clear D. The source of this sequence is a man between 18 and 29 years old with active or convalescent COVID-19. CDR3 sequence reads: CACHRTGTGNTIYF. CDR3 DNA sequence: TGTGCCTGCCATAGGACGGGGACTGGAAACACCATATATTTT. Full variable domain (missing parts from reference TRBV19 and TRBJ1-3): DGGITQSPKYLFRKEGQNVTLSCEQNLNHDAMYWYRQDPGQGLRLIYYSQIVNDFQKGDIAEGYSVSREKKESFPLTVTSAQKNPTAFYLCACHRTGTGNTIYFGEGSWLTVV.